This T cell receptor (beta chain) emerged from a study of blood T cell repertoires in COVID-19. The wider study: Acute and convalescent COVID-19 samples came from the United States, Italy and Spain. Sources were T cells, B-cell-depleted T cells, or PBMCs; the material itself was cDNA or gDNA.

Libraries were prepared by immunoSEQ multiplex PCR; TCRdb keeps only in-frame clonotypes and omits some of them. This table has 350,000 to 450,000 clones, around 90% appearing once. This clone was picked up a small number of times. The source is a man aged 35 to 55 with acute or convalescent COVID-19. The source material was peripheral blood.

CDR3 sequence reads: CASSQGQSQGKLFF. CDR3 in DNA: TGCGCCAGCAGCCAAGGACAGTCCCAAGGAAAACTGTTTTTT. This chain links TRBV4-1 with TRBJ1-4; possibly TRBD1 for D (5 bases). V was clipped by 1 base and J by 10 bases, with 13 bases between them. Germline values: CDR1 MGHRA, CDR2 YSYEKL. CDR3 length: 14 residues.